One sample yielded the 21 T cell receptor beta chains listed below, sequenced in a study of regulatory T cells in long-lasting Graves disease. iRepertoire HTBI primers and Arm-PCR of CDR3 regions built TCR beta libraries. TCRdb itself ran the multiplex PCR reads through MiXCR, one entry per CDR3 protein. Here the sample spans a few hundred thousand distinct CDR3 sequences, over 20% being singletons. This sample's time point: newly diagnosed GD, antithyroid drugs for less than 3 months. There was RNA extracted from PBMCs, and the TCR library was made from it. The sequences come from peripheral blood mononuclear cells (PBMCs), collected at new diagnosis, from a patient treated with antithyroid drugs. All receptors derive from a female donor with Graves disease.

This clonotype came up many times. The V and J genes are TRBV10-3 and TRBJ1-1; D is unclear. CDR1 and CDR2 from the germline V gene are ENHRY and SYGVKD. This CDR3 is built from 12 residues. V was pared by 0 bases and J by 6 bases, with 5 bases between. CDR3 nucleotide sequence: TGTGCCATCAGTGAGTCGCGGTCTGAAGCTTTCTTT. It yields the protein CAISESRSEAFF.

In this sample, this clonotype turned up many times. V gene TRBV10-2 combines with J gene TRBJ2-5; tentative D call: TRBD1 (6 bases). The V gene lost 2 bases and the J gene lost 6 bases, with 16 bases spanning the gap. The germline gives CDR1 WSHSY, CDR2 SAAADI. This CDR3 is 15 amino acids long. The CDR3, as DNA: TGCGCCAGCAGTGAGCCGAAGGGCAGGGGACAGACCCAGTACTTC. Residues: CASSEPKGRGQTQYF.

Ten or more counts support this clonotype. The gene calls are TRBV12-3 or TRBV12-4 and TRBJ2-2; D call uncertain. V was cut by 3 bases and J by 4 bases, with 12 bases left in between. CDR3 length: 15 amino acids. This chain's CDR3 is CASSFTTSSTGELFF. The CDR3 bases are TGTGCCAGCAGTTTCACCACATCCAGCACCGGGGAGCTGTTTTTT.

Worth noting for this clonotype: A far larger clone is a single base away, which makes a read error likely. The chain is built from TRBV7-9 and TRBJ2-3; 9 positions agree with TRBD2. CDR1 is SEHNR, CDR2 FQNEAQ, per germline (reference sequence). The CDR3 spans 14 residues. The V segment lost 3 bases and the J segment 4 bases; nucleotides outside the gene matches: 2. The CDR3 nucleotides are TGTGCCAGCAGCTTGCGGGGGGGCGCAGATACGCAGTATTTT. Translation: CASSLRGGADTQYF.

J is TRBJ1-5 and V is TRBV5-1, with 8 nucleotides matching TRBD1. V shed 2 bases, J shed 1 base, and the junction held 2 bases outside the gene matches. There are 15 residues in the CDR3. Germline V gene sequence: CDR1 SGHRS, CDR2 YFSETQ. The CDR3 loop reads CASSFQGASNQPQHF. CDR3 bases: TGCGCCAGCAGCTTCCAGGGGGCGAGCAATCAGCCCCAGCATTTT.

In this sample, this clonotype turned up many times. CDR3 sequence reads: CASSSSPISGNTIYF. In DNA form, the CDR3 reads TGTGCCAGCAGCTCGTCCCCCATCTCTGGAAACACCATATATTTT. The gene calls are TRBV11-2 and TRBJ1-3; D is ambiguous. The germline V gene has CDR1 SGHAT and CDR2 FQNNGV. V was shortened by 4 bases and J by 0 bases, with 10 bases between the two germline ends. This CDR3 spans 15 amino acids.

The J gene is TRBJ2-2, the V gene TRBV4-3; TRBD2 matches at 9 bases. CDR1 and CDR2 from the germline V gene are LGHNA and YSLEER. With V trimmed by 7 bases and J by 5 bases, 11 bases remained unmatched. The CDR3 has 16 residues. The CDR3 here is CASNQRAGGYTGELFF. The CDR3 DNA sequence: TGCGCCAGCAACCAGCGTGCGGGGGGGTATACCGGGGAGCTGTTTTTT.

A few counts support this clonotype. The rearrangement joins TRBV18 to TRBJ2-2; D is possibly TRBD1 (6 bases). The CDR3 spans 17 residues. Deletions cut 1 base from V and 4 bases from J, with 16 bases between. CDR1 and CDR2 from the germline V gene are KGHSH and LQKENI. The CDR3 loop is CASSPRTVELSTGELFF. DNA for the CDR3: TGTGCCAGCTCACCACGGACAGTCGAACTAAGCACCGGGGAGCTGTTTTTT.

This clonotype was recorded many times. This sequence joins TRBV4-3 and TRBJ2-7; 10 nucleotides align to TRBD2. J was trimmed by 7 bases and V by 0 bases; bases with no gene match: 6. Germline V gene data show CDR1 as LGHNA and CDR2 as YSLEER. This CDR3 has 15 residues. As DNA, the CDR3 is TGCGCCAGCAGCCAAGATTCTAGCGGGAGTAGGGAGCAGTACTTC. This sequence encodes CASSQDSSGSREQYF.

The rearrangement joins TRBV6-9 to TRBJ2-1; 7 positions agree with TRBD2. This CDR3 contains 16 residues. The germline gives CDR1 MNHGY, CDR2 SVAAGI. The V and J ends lost 2 bases and 2 bases, in that order; junction bases with no gene match: 6. The CDR3 here is CASSYPSGVTYNEQFF. The CDR3 region has the DNA TGTGCCAGCAGTTATCCCAGCGGGGTAACCTACAATGAGCAGTTCTTC.

The chain uses TRBV19 and TRBJ1-5; 8 bases agree with TRBD1. This CDR3 has 14 amino acids. V was pared by 8 bases and J by 4 bases, with 7 bases of the junction left unmatched. Germline V lookup: CDR1 LNHDA, CDR2 SQIVND (reference sequence). CDR3 residues: CASGEDRVNQPQHF. CDR3 nucleotide sequence: TGTGCCAGTGGGGAGGACAGGGTAAATCAGCCCCAGCATTTT.

This clonotype was recorded at least ten times. This sequence joins TRBV7-8 and TRBJ1-1; D remains ambiguous. Per the germline V gene, CDR1 is SGHVS and CDR2 is FQNEAQ. The germline V and J ends were trimmed by 4 bases and 0 bases, with 9 bases remaining between them. The CDR3 spans 14 residues. The CDR3 loop reads CASSSSSMNTEAFF. The CDR3 region has the DNA TGTGCCAGCAGCTCTAGTTCGATGAACACTGAAGCTTTCTTT.

As to this clonotype: Just one base apart from a much larger clone, this may be a read error. The genes are TRBV6-2 or TRBV6-3 and TRBJ2-2; 7 bases line up with TRBD2. CDR1 MNHEY and CDR2 SVGEGT come from the germline V gene. Losses at the gene ends were 6 bases for V and 1 base for J; bases not matched to a gene: 14. The CDR3 runs to 18 residues. The CDR3 DNA is TGTGCCAGCAGCGACACAGGTGGGCTAGCGGAGAACACCGGGGAGCTGTTTTTT. Its protein product is CASSDTGGLAENTGELFF.

This clonotype was counted many times. The chain joins TRBV9 to TRBJ2-7, with 8 nucleotides matching TRBD2. The CDR3 consists of 16 residues. The germline CDR1 and CDR2 sequences are SGDLS and YYNGEE. V lost 3 bases to trimming and J lost 0 bases; unmatched junction nucleotides: 8. CDR3 in DNA: TGTGCCAGCAGCGCGAAGGAGCGGGGGCCCTCCTACGAGCAGTACTTC. This translates into CASSAKERGPSYEQYF.

This clonotype was found many times. This sequence joins TRBV10-3 and TRBJ2-3; TRBD2 aligns across 9 bases. Germline values: CDR1 ENHRY, CDR2 SYGVKD. The trim removed 3 bases at V and 2 bases at J, leaving 6 bases unmatched. The CDR3 has 16 residues. The CDR3 spells CAISEGLAGITDTQYF. CDR3 DNA: TGTGCCATCAGTGAAGGGCTAGCGGGGATCACAGATACGCAGTATTTT.

This clonotype was recorded many times. CDR3 amino acids: CASSYSAGPTYEQYF. The DNA for the CDR3 is TGTGCCAGCAGTTACTCTGCGGGTCCCACCTACGAGCAGTACTTC. This chain connects TRBV6-2 or TRBV6-3 to TRBJ2-7; perhaps TRBD2 as D (5 bases). The germline gives CDR1 MNHEY, CDR2 SVGEGT. There are 15 residues in the CDR3. The ends were cut back, 0 bases at V and 2 bases at J, with 11 bases in the middle.

In this sample, this clonotype turned up many times. The rearrangement uses TRBV6-2 or TRBV6-3 and TRBJ1-2; 11 nucleotides align to TRBD1. In germline, CDR1 is MNHEY, CDR2 SVGEGT. CDR3 size: 18 residues. The V and J ends lost 0 bases and 2 bases, in that order; junction bases with no gene match: 8. CDR3 in amino acids: CASSYSPGQGVFNYGYTF. CDR3 in DNA: TGTGCCAGCAGTTACTCCCCGGGACAGGGGGTATTCAACTATGGCTACACCTTC.

To note about this clonotype: A much larger clone differs from this one at a single base, so this may be a read error. The chain joins TRBV29-1 to TRBJ1-1, with TRBD1 identical over 9 bases. The CDR3 covers 15 residues. The germline gives CDR1 SQVTM, CDR2 ANQGSEA. The ends lost 6 bases at V and 2 bases at J; junction bases unmatched: 10. The CDR3: CSVTPTGGLNTEAFF. As DNA, the CDR3 is TGCAGCGTCACCCCGACAGGGGGGTTAAACACTGAAGCTTTCTTT.

This sequence joins TRBV12-3 or TRBV12-4 and TRBJ1-1; TRBD1 matches at 10 bases. CDR3 size: 15 residues. J gave up 7 bases and V 5 bases, and 10 bases lay outside the gene matches. DNA of the CDR3: TGTGCCAGCAGTCGGAGCGAGACAGGGGGCCTTGAAGCTTTCTTT. This gives the protein CASSRSETGGLEAFF.

This clonotype was seen at least ten times. The chain employs TRBV20-1 and TRBJ2-7, with 7 bases fitting TRBD1. CDR1 and CDR2 (germline): DFQATT, SNEGSKA (reference sequence). With V trimmed by 1 base and J by 7 bases, 10 bases remained unmatched. The CDR3 is made up of 14 amino acids. CDR3 loop: CSARVGNRGGEQYF. The CDR3 nucleotides read TGCAGTGCTAGAGTGGGGAACAGGGGCGGGGAGCAGTACTTC.

This clonotype was counted between two and nine times. This chain joins TRBV7-6 and TRBJ2-1; 8 bases fit TRBD1. CDR1 is SGHVS, CDR2 FNYEAQ, per germline. Unmatched junction bases numbered 7, after V lost 3 bases and J lost 3 bases. The CDR3 loop spans 16 amino acids. DNA of the CDR3: TGTGCCAGCAGCTTGACAGGGGCGACAAACTACAATGAGCAGTTCTTC. Residues: CASSLTGATNYNEQFF.